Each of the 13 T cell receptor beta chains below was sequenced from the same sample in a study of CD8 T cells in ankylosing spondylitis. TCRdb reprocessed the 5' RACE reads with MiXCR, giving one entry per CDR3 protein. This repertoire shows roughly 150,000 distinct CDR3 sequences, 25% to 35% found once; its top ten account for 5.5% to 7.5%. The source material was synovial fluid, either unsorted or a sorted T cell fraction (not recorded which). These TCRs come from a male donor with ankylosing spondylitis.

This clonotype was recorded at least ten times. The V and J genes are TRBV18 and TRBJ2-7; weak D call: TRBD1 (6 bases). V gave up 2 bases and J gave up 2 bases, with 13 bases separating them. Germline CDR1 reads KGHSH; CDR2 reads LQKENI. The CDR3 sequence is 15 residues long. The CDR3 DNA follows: TGTGCCAGCTCACCATTCCGGGACAAGACCTACGAGCAGTACTTC. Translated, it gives CASSPFRDKTYEQYF.

CDR3 in amino acids: CSALTGTSGRTHSTDTQYF. The CDR3 DNA reads as TGCAGTGCTTTAACCGGGACTAGCGGGAGGACCCATAGCACAGATACGCAGTATTTT. This chain uses TRBV20-1 with TRBJ2-3; 15 bases agree with TRBD2. This CDR3 has 19 residues. Germline trimming cut 5 bases from V and 0 bases from J; bases unmatched to any gene: 12. Looked up from germline, CDR1 is DFQATT and CDR2 is SNEGSKA (reference sequence).

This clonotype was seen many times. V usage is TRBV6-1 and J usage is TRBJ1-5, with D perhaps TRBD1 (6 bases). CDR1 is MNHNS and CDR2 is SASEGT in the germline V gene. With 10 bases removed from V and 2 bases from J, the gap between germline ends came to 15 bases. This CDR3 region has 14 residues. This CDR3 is CATSYRAGNQPQHF. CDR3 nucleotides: TGTGCCACGTCGTACAGGGCAGGCAATCAGCCCCAGCATTTT.

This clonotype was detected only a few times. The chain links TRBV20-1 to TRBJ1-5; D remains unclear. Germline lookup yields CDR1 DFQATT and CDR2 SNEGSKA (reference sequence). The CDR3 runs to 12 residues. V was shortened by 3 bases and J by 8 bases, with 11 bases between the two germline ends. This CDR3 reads CSASEGAKPQHF. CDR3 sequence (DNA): TGCAGTGCTAGCGAGGGTGCAAAGCCCCAGCATTTT.

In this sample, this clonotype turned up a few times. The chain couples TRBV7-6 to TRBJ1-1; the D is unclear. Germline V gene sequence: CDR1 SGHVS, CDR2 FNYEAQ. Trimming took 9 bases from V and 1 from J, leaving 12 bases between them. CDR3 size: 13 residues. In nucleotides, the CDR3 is TGTGCCAGTTTATCAAATCCGAACACTGAAGCTTTCTTT. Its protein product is CASLSNPNTEAFF.

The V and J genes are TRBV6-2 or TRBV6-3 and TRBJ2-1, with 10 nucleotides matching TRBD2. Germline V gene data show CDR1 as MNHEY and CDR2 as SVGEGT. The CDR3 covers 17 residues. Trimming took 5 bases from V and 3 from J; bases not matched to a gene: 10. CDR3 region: CASSQALAGGLYNEQFF. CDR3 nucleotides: TGTGCCAGCAGTCAGGCCTTAGCGGGAGGACTCTACAATGAGCAGTTCTTC.

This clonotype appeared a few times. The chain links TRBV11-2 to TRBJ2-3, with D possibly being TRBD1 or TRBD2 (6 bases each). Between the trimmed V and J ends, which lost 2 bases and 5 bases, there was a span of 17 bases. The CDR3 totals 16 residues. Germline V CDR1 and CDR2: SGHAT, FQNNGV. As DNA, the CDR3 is TGTGCCAGCAGCTTATCCTGGTCGGAGGGGGTAGATACGCAGTATTTT. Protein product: CASSLSWSEGVDTQYF.

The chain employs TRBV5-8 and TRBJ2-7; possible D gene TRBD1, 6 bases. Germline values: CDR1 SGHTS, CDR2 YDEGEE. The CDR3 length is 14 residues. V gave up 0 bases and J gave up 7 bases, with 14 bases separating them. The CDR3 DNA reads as TGTGCCAGCAGCTTGGTACAGGGAGTACGGGAGCAGTACTTC. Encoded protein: CASSLVQGVREQYF.

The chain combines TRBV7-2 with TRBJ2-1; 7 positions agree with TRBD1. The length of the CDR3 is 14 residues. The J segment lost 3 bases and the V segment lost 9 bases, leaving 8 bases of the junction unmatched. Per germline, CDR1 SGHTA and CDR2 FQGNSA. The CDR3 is CASMMTGHYNEQFF. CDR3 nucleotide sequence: TGTGCCAGTATGATGACAGGGCACTACAATGAGCAGTTCTTC. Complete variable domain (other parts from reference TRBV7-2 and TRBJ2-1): GAGVSQSPSNKVTEKGKDVELRCDPISGHTALYWYRQSLGQGLEFLIYFQGNSAPDKSGLPSDRFSAERTGGSVSTLTIQRTQQEDSAVYLCASMMTGHYNEQFFGPGTRLTVL.

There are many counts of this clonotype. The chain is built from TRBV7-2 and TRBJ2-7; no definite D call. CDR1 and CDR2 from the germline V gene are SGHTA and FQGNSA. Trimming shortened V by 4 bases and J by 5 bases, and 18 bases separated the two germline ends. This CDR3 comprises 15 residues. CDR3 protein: CASSSRKSISDEQYF. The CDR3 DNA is TGTGCCAGCAGCTCACGAAAGAGTATCAGCGACGAGCAGTACTTC.

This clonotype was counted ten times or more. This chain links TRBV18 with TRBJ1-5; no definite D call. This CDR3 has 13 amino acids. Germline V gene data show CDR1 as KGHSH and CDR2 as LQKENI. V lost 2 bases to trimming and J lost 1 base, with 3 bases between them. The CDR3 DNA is TGTGCCAGCTCACCAGAGAGCAATCAGCCCCAGCATTTT. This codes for CASSPESNQPQHF.

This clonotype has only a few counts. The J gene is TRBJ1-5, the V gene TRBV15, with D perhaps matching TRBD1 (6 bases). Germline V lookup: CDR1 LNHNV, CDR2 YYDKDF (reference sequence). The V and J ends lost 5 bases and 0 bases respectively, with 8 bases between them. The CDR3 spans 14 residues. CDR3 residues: CATSLDSSNQPQHF. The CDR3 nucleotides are TGTGCCACCAGCTTGGACAGTAGCAATCAGCCCCAGCATTTT. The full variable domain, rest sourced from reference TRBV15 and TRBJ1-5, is DAMVIQNPRYQVTQFGKPVTLSCSQTLNHNVMYWYQQKSSQAPKLLFHYYDKDFNNEADTPDNFQSRRPNTSFCFLDIRSPGLGDTAMYLCATSLDSSNQPQHFGDGTRLSIL.

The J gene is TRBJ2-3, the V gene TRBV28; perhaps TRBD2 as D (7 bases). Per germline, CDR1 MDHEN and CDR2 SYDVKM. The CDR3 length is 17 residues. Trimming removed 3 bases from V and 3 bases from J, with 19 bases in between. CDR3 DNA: TGTGCCAGCAGTTTTACAGGGAGGGCGCGCCTAACAGATACGCAGTATTTT. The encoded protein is CASSFTGRARLTDTQYF.